The 28 T cell receptor beta chains below all came from one sample that was sequenced in a study of cytomegalovirus exposure and HLA in healthy donors. It was with 60 Vbeta and 13 Jbeta primers that the PCR ran. Here immunoSEQ multiplex PCR was the method, and the copy in TCRdb shows in-frame clones only, minus some. The table records around 67,000 clones, around 78% of them present only once. Material for sequencing was PBMCs. The source is a man aged 18 to 30 in good health and CMV-seropositive.

This rearrangement joins TRBV4-2 to TRBJ2-7; 8 positions agree with TRBD2. In germline, CDR1 is LGHNA, CDR2 YNFKEQ. The V and J ends lost 1 base and 5 bases, in that order; junction bases with no gene match: 4. The CDR3 is 14 amino acids. The CDR3 sequence: CASSQAGGRDEQYF. CDR3 bases: TGTGCCAGCAGCCAAGCGGGAGGGCGGGACGAGCAGTACTTC.

This rearrangement joins TRBV5-1 to TRBJ2-7, with TRBD1 matching 9 bases. The germline gives CDR1 SGHRS, CDR2 YFSETQ. Germline trimming cut 4 bases from V and 3 bases from J; bases unmatched to any gene: 8. CDR3 length: 15 amino acids. CDR3 bases: TGCGCCAGCAGCCCTTATTGGGGACAGGGCTACGAGCAGTACTTC. Translated: CASSPYWGQGYEQYF. The full variable domain, completed using reference TRBV5-1 and TRBJ2-7, is KAGVTQTPRYLIKTRGQQVTLSCSPISGHRSVSWYQQTPGQGLQFLFEYFSETQRNKGNFPGRFSGRQFSNSRSEMNVSTLELGDSALYLCASSPYWGQGYEQYFGPGTRLTVT.

This clone has only one observation. The chain has TRBV15 and TRBJ2-2, with 8 bases that match TRBD1. The V gene end was trimmed by 3 bases and the J gene end by 3 bases; junction bases not matched to a gene: 0. Germline CDR1 is LNHNV and CDR2 is YYDKDF (reference sequence). This CDR3 spans 14 amino acids. CDR3 in DNA: TGTGCCACCAGCAGGGACAGGGACACCGGGGAGCTGTTTTTT. The encoded protein is CATSRDRDTGELFF.

This clone was seen a handful of times. This chain joins TRBV6-5 and TRBJ1-6; D is possibly TRBD1 (6 bases). The CDR3 loop spans 13 amino acids. Germline assignment: CDR1 MNHEY and CDR2 SVGAGI. Deletions cut 0 bases from V and 12 bases from J, with 9 bases between. The DNA for the CDR3 is TGTGCCAGCAGTTACTCGTCAGGGGAACCCCTCCACTTT. Residues: CASSYSSGEPLHF.

This rearrangement joins TRBV30 to TRBJ1-2; D possibly corresponds to TRBD1 (5 bases). This CDR3 spans 14 amino acids. The V end was cut by 1 base, the J end by 4 bases, with 13 bases between. Germline V gene data show CDR1 as GTSNPN and CDR2 as SVGIG (reference sequence). This CDR3 reads CAWSGQPLGYGYTF. The CDR3 DNA follows: TGTGCCTGGAGTGGACAGCCACTGGGCTATGGCTACACCTTC.

This chain joins TRBV4-1 and TRBJ2-3; tentatively, D is TRBD2 (7 bases). The CDR3 runs 17 residues. The germline V and J ends were trimmed by 0 bases and 3 bases, with 16 bases remaining between them. The germline V gene has CDR1 MGHRA and CDR2 YSYEKL. The CDR3 loop is CASSQDDGGARTDTQYF. CDR3 nucleotide sequence: TGCGCCAGCAGCCAAGATGATGGGGGGGCGAGGACAGATACGCAGTATTTT.

The chain links TRBV11-2 to TRBJ1-1; 10 positions agree with TRBD1. The CDR3 is 15 residues long. V was pared by 4 bases and J by 10 bases, with 12 bases of the junction left unmatched. Germline CDR1 reads SGHAT; CDR2 reads FQNNGV. CDR3 loop: CASSSTKDRGSGAFF. The CDR3 DNA reads as TGTGCCAGCAGCTCGACCAAGGACAGGGGGAGTGGAGCTTTCTTT.

The chain carries TRBV4-1 and TRBJ2-3; tentative D call: TRBD1 (5 bases). CDR1 and CDR2 (germline): MGHRA, YSYEKL. Trimming took 2 bases from V and 2 from J, leaving 11 bases between them. The CDR3 length is 15 residues. The CDR3 spells CASSQWAGSTDTQYF. The CDR3 DNA reads as TGCGCCAGCAGCCAATGGGCAGGGTCCACAGATACGCAGTATTTT.

V usage is TRBV30 and J usage is TRBJ2-2; 10 positions agree with TRBD1. In germline, CDR1 is GTSNPN, CDR2 SVGIG (reference sequence). V gave up 5 bases and J gave up 6 bases; unmatched junction bases: 3. This CDR3 comprises 13 residues. The CDR3 spells CAWDRGQSGELFF. CDR3 sequence (DNA): TGTGCCTGGGACAGGGGGCAGTCCGGGGAGCTGTTTTTT.

This chain joins TRBV13 and TRBJ1-1; D is undetermined. This CDR3 spans 13 amino acids. Germline CDR1 and CDR2: PRHDT and FYEKMQ (reference sequence). The V end lost 5 bases, the J end lost 0 bases, and 7 bases lay between the germline ends. The DNA for the CDR3 is TGTGCCAGCAGCCCCGGAGTGAACACTGAAGCTTTCTTT. Translation: CASSPGVNTEAFF.

V usage is TRBV7-2 and J usage is TRBJ2-4, with 8 bases identical to TRBD1. V shed 1 base, J shed 8 bases, and the junction held 4 bases outside the gene matches. Germline V gene data show CDR1 as SGHTA and CDR2 as FQGNSA. The CDR3 is made up of 14 amino acids. CDR3 coding DNA: TGTGCCAGCAGCTTAGATGGGACAGGAGACATTCAGTACTTC. It translates to CASSLDGTGDIQYF.

This sequence joins TRBV6-5 and TRBJ2-1, with 13 bases identical to TRBD2. The V segment lost 5 bases and the J segment 4 bases; nucleotides outside the gene matches: 2. CDR1 is MNHEY and CDR2 is SVGAGI in the germline V gene. This CDR3 contains 15 residues. The DNA of the CDR3 is TGTGCCAGCAGTAAACTAGCGGGGGGGTACAATGAGCAGTTCTTC. Amino acids: CASSKLAGGYNEQFF.

The V and J genes are TRBV29-1 and TRBJ1-1, with a possible D match to TRBD1 (5 bases). Deletions cut 7 bases from V and 5 bases from J, with 14 bases between. Germline V gene data show CDR1 as SQVTM and CDR2 as ANQGSEA. The CDR3 contains 12 residues. The DNA of the CDR3 is TGCAGCGCCCGATGGGGGGGAACTGAAGCTTTCTTT. The encoded protein is CSARWGGTEAFF. Based on the CDR3 plus reference TRBV29-1 and TRBJ1-1, the full variable domain is SAVISQKPSRDICQRGTSLTIQCQVDSQVTMMFWYRQQPGQSLTLIATANQGSEATYESGFVIDKFPISRPNLTFSTLTVSNMSPEDSSIYLCSARWGGTEAFFGQGTRLTVV.

This chain uses TRBV29-1 with TRBJ2-1; D might be TRBD2 (6 bases). CDR1 is SQVTM, CDR2 ANQGSEA, per germline. This CDR3 region has 14 residues. The DNA for the CDR3 is TGCATCGGAGGGGCTCAGGTGGCCGGGAATGAGCAGTTCTTC. Residues: CIGGAQVAGNEQFF.

The chain is built from TRBV6-5 and TRBJ1-2; 9 bases line up with TRBD1. The CDR3 totals 14 residues. The V and J ends lost 5 bases and 5 bases, in that order; junction bases with no gene match: 6. CDR1 and CDR2 from the germline V gene are MNHEY and SVGAGI. The CDR3 sequence: CASSREGQGYGYTF. The CDR3 DNA reads TGTGCCAGCAGTAGAGAGGGACAGGGATATGGCTACACCTTC.

The rearrangement links TRBV29-1 to TRBJ2-7; 12 positions agree with TRBD2. The CDR3 contains 14 residues. V lost 8 bases to trimming and J lost 3 bases; unmatched junction nucleotides: 8. Germline V lookup: CDR1 SQVTM, CDR2 ANQGSEA. CDR3 loop: CSPRTSGNIYEQYF. CDR3 coding DNA: TGCAGCCCAAGGACTAGCGGGAATATCTACGAGCAGTACTTC.

The rearrangement links TRBV29-1 to TRBJ1-5; 9 bases align to TRBD1. The germline gives CDR1 SQVTM, CDR2 ANQGSEA. V lost 5 bases to trimming and J lost 4 bases; unmatched junction nucleotides: 3. The CDR3 runs 13 residues. The CDR3: CSVQGQGNQPQHF. In nucleotides, the CDR3 is TGCAGCGTTCAGGGACAGGGAAATCAGCCCCAGCATTTT. Full variable domain (outside the CDR3, taken from reference TRBV29-1 and TRBJ1-5): SAVISQKPSRDICQRGTSLTIQCQVDSQVTMMFWYRQQPGQSLTLIATANQGSEATYESGFVIDKFPISRPNLTFSTLTVSNMSPEDSSIYLCSVQGQGNQPQHFGDGTRLSIL.

On this clone: The same CDR3 can be traced to other DNA sequences in this sample. V gene TRBV7-6 combines with J gene TRBJ1-2; the D gene is possibly TRBD1 (5 bases). The length of the CDR3 is 14 residues. V was pared by 6 bases and J by 4 bases, with 15 bases between. Germline CDR1 SGHVS, CDR2 FNYEAQ. CDR3: CASSPAGGGYGYTF. The DNA of the CDR3 is TGTGCCAGCAGTCCCGCCGGGGGGGGCTATGGCTACACCTTC.

This chain joins TRBV2 and TRBJ1-5, with 8 positions matching TRBD1. CDR1 SNHLY and CDR2 FYNNEI come from the germline V gene. J gave up 6 bases and V 1 base, and 8 bases lay outside the gene matches. This CDR3 region has 16 residues. This chain's CDR3 is CASSEVSGTGLQPQHF. The CDR3 region has the DNA TGTGCCAGCAGTGAAGTGTCCGGGACAGGACTTCAGCCCCAGCATTTT.

J is TRBJ2-7 and V is TRBV5-1; 11 bases map to TRBD1. The CDR3 has 15 amino acids. CDR1 SGHRS and CDR2 YFSETQ come from the germline V gene. V lost 0 bases to trimming and J lost 2 bases; unmatched junction nucleotides: 1. CDR3 in amino acids: CASSLGGQGAYEQYF. CDR3 in DNA: TGCGCCAGCAGCTTGGGGGGACAGGGGGCCTACGAGCAGTACTTC.

Here the CDR3 reads CASSFIGAYGYTF. The CDR3 DNA follows: TGTGCCAGCAGCTTCATAGGGGCCTATGGCTACACCTTC. The rearrangement uses TRBV7-9 and TRBJ1-2; D is possibly TRBD1 (5 bases). The CDR3 sequence is 13 residues long. V lost 3 bases to trimming and J lost 4 bases, with 9 bases between them. CDR1 and CDR2 from the germline V gene are SEHNR and FQNEAQ (reference sequence). Full variable domain (missing parts from reference TRBV7-9 and TRBJ1-2): DTGVSQNPRHKITKRGQNVTFRCDPISEHNRLYWYRQTLGQGPEFLTYFQNEAQLEKSRLLSDRFSAERPKGSFSTLEIQRTEQGDSAMYLCASSFIGAYGYTFGSGTRLTVV.

This clone was seen only a few times. The chain couples TRBV6-1 to TRBJ2-1; no firm D call. The V end lost 1 base, the J end lost 7 bases, and 8 bases lay between the germline ends. CDR1 is MNHNS and CDR2 is SASEGT in the germline V gene. There are 13 residues in the CDR3. The CDR3 nucleotides read TGTGCCAGCAGTGAAGTTCCTCCGAATGAGCAGTTCTTC. Translated: CASSEVPPNEQFF.

J is TRBJ1-1 and V is TRBV11-3; no reliable D call. V lost 2 bases, J lost 6 bases, and 7 bases lay in between. Germline values: CDR1 SGHNT, CDR2 YENEEA. The CDR3 totals 12 residues. The chain's CDR3 is CASSLYGAEAFF. The CDR3 DNA reads as TGTGCCAGCAGCTTATATGGAGCTGAAGCTTTCTTT.

The chain employs TRBV27 and TRBJ2-7, with a weak D call TRBD1 (6 bases). The germline CDR1 and CDR2 sequences are MNHEY and SMNVEV (reference sequence). V gave up 3 bases and J gave up 1 base, with 7 bases separating them. This CDR3 is built from 13 residues. In DNA, the CDR3 is TGTGCCAGCAGTTTGAGGGGGTCCTACGAGCAGTACTTC. The encoded protein is CASSLRGSYEQYF.

This chain joins TRBV7-9 and TRBJ1-1; D is undetermined. The CDR3 runs to 15 residues. Deletions cut 5 bases from V and 2 bases from J, with 15 bases between. Germline V gene data show CDR1 as SEHNR and CDR2 as FQNEAQ (reference sequence). The CDR3: CASSQATRANTEAFF. CDR3 nucleotide sequence: TGTGCCAGCAGCCAAGCGACCAGAGCCAACACTGAAGCTTTCTTT. The variable domain in full, completed from reference TRBV7-9 and TRBJ1-1, reads DTGVSQNPRHKITKRGQNVTFRCDPISEHNRLYWYRQTLGQGPEFLTYFQNEAQLEKSRLLSDRFSAERPKGSFSTLEIQRTEQGDSAMYLCASSQATRANTEAFFGQGTRLTVV.

The chain joins TRBV10-1 to TRBJ2-2, with D possibly being TRBD2 (5 bases). This CDR3 is 15 amino acids long. The V end was cut by 5 bases, the J end by 4 bases, with 14 bases between. The germline V gene has CDR1 WNHNN and CDR2 SYGVQD (reference sequence). This chain's CDR3 is CASSWERPGTGELFF. DNA for the CDR3: TGCGCCAGCAGTTGGGAGCGCCCAGGCACCGGGGAGCTGTTTTTT.

The chain combines TRBV11-1 with TRBJ1-5; TRBD1 aligns across 12 bases. The CDR3 extends over 15 amino acids. Germline values: CDR1 SGHAT, CDR2 FQDESV (reference sequence). With 4 bases clipped from V and 4 bases from J, the junction kept 2 bases outside the gene matches. The CDR3 coding sequence is TGTGCCAGCAGCTGGGGACAGGGGGCGAATCAGCCCCAGCATTTT. Protein: CASSWGQGANQPQHF.

The chain has TRBV30 and TRBJ2-2; a weak D match, TRBD1 (5 bases). The CDR3 is made up of 15 amino acids. The germline V gene has CDR1 GTSNPN and CDR2 SVGIG (reference sequence). Trimming stripped 1 base from V and 4 bases from J, with 13 bases between. The CDR3: CAWSGSAGITGELFF. The CDR3 DNA sequence: TGTGCCTGGAGTGGATCGGCAGGGATCACCGGGGAGCTGTTTTTT.